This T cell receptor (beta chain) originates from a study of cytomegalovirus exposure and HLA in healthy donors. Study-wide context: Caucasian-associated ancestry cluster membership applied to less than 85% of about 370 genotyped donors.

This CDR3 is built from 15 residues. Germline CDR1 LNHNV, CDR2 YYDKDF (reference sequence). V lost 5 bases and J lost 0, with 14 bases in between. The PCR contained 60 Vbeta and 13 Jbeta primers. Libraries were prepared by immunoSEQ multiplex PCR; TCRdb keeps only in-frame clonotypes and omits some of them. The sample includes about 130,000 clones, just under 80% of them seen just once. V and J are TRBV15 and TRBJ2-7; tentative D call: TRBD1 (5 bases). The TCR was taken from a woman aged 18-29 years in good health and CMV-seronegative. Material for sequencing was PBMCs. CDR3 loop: CATSGLPRASYEQYF. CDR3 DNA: TGTGCCACCAGCGGCCTCCCCAGGGCCTCCTACGAGCAGTACTTC.